This T cell receptor beta chain came from a study of T cells expressing NK-cell markers. Study details: HCMV seropositivity characterized most of the eight sequenced donors, and seronegativity one.

UMIs were included in TCR beta cDNA generated by 5'RACE template switching. TCRdb re-analyzed the 5' RACE reads; it lists each CDR3 protein once, without DNA. This sample carries some 110,000 distinct CDR3 sequences, with less than 20% going to the ten biggest clones. This CDR3 has 14 residues. The germline gives CDR1 SEHNR, CDR2 FQNEAQ (reference sequence). Study-wide findings and caveats: The study did not resolve the HCMV specificity of expanded NKG2C+ T cell clones. Also leading the CD3+CD56-NKG2C+ fraction in a few donors were these clonotypes.

To note about this clonotype: What it binds is not known.

Sequenced material: blood T cells: a sorted CD56 or NKG2C T cell subset, CD4+ or CD8+ T cells, or bulk PBMC T cells (not recorded which). The receptor was derived from a woman aged 18 to 75 in good health. This rearrangement joins TRBV7-9 to TRBJ2-1; TCRdb gives TRBD1 as the D gene, but with no DNA this cannot be confirmed. CDR3 in amino acids: CASRFVGPNNEQFF.